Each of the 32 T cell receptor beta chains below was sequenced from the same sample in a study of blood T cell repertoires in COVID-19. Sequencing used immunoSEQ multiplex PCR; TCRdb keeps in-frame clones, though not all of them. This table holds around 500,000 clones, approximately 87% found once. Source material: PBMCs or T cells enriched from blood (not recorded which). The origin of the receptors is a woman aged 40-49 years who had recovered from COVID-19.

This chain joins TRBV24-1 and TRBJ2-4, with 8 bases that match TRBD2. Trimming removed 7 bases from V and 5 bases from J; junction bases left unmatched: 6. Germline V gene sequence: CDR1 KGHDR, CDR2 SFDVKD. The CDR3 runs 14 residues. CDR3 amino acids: CATSPGGLENIQYF. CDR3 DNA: TGTGCCACCAGCCCGGGGGGGCTTGAAAACATTCAGTACTTC.

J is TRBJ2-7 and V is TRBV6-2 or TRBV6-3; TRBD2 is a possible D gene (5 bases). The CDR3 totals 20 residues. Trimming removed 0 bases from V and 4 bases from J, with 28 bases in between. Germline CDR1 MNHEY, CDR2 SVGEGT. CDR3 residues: CASSYSSVAIGPGARYEQYF. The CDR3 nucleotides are TGTGCCAGCAGTTACTCGAGTGTAGCGATTGGACCGGGTGCTCGTTACGAGCAGTACTTC.

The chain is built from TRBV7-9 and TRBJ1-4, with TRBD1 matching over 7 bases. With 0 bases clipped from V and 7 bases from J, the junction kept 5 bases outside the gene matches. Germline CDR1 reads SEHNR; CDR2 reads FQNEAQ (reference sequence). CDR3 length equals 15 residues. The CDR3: CASSLAETGSEKLFF. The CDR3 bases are TGTGCCAGCAGCTTAGCGGAGACAGGGAGTGAAAAACTGTTTTTT.

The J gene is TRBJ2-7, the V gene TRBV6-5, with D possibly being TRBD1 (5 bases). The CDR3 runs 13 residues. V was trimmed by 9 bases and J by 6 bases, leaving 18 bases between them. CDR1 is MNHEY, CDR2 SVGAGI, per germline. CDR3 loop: CASRYYGALEQYF. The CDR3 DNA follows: TGTGCCAGTAGATACTATGGGGCTCTCGAGCAGTACTTC.

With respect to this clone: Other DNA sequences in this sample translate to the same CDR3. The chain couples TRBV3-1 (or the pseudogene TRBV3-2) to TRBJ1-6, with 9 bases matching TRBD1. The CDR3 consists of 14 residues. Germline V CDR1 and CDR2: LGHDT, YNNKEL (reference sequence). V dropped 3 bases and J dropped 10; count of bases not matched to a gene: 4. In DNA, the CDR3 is TGTGCCAGCAGCCAGGGACAGGGTGGATCACCCCTCCACTTT. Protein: CASSQGQGGSPLHF.

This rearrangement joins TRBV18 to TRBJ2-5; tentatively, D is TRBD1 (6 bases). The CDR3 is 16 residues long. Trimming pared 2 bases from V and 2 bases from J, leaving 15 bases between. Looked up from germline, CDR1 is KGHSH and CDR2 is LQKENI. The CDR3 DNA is TGTGCCAGCTCACCAACAGGGTCTATGTGGCAAGAGACCCAGTACTTC. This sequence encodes CASSPTGSMWQETQYF.

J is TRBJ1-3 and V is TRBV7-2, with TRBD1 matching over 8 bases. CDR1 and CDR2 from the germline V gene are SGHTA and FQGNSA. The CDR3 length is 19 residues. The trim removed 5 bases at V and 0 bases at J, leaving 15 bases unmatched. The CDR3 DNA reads TGTGCCAGCAGCGAATATCGGGTGACAGGGGTTTACTCTGGAAACACCATATATTTT. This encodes CASSEYRVTGVYSGNTIYF.

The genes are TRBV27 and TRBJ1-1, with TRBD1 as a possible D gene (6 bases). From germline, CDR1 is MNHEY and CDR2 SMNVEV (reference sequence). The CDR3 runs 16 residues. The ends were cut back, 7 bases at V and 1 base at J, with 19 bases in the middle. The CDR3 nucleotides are TGTGCCAGCAAAACTACTCCAGGGGCCCCGAACACTGAAGCTTTCTTT. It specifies CASKTTPGAPNTEAFF.

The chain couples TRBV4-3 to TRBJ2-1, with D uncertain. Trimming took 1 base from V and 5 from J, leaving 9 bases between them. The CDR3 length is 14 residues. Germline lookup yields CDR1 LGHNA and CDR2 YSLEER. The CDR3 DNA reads TGCGCCAGCAGCCAAGTTCAGGTTGACAATGAGCAGTTCTTC. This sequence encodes CASSQVQVDNEQFF.

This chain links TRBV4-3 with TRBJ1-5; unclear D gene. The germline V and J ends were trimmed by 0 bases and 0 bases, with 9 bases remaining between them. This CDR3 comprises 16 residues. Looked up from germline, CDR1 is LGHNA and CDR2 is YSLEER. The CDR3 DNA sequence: TGCGCCAGCAGCCAAGATTGGGAGATTAGCAATCAGCCCCAGCATTTT. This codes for CASSQDWEISNQPQHF.

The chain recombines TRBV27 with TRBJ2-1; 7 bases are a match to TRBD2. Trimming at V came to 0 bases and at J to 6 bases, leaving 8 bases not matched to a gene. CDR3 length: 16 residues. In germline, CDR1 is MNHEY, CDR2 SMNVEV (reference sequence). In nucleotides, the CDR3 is TGTGCCAGCAGTTTATCACCTAGCGGCGCTTTCAATGAGCAGTTCTTC. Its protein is CASSLSPSGAFNEQFF.

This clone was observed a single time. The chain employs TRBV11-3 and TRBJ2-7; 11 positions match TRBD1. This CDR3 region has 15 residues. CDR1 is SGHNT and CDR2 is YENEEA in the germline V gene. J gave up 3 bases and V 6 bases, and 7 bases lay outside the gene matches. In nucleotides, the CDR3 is TGTGCCAGCAGTCCTGGCGGGACAGGGGGCTACGAGCAGTACTTC. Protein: CASSPGGTGGYEQYF.

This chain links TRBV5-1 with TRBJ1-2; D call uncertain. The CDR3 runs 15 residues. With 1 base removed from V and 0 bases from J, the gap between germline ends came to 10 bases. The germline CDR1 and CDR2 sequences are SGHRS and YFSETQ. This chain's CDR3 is CASSLSASANYGYTF. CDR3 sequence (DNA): TGCGCCAGCAGCTTGTCTGCATCAGCTAACTATGGCTACACCTTC.

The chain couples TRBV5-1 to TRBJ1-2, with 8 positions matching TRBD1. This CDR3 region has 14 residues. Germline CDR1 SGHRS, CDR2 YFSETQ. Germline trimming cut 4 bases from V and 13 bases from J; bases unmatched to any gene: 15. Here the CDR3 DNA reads TGCGCCAGCAGCGCCCGGGACAGGCTCGGGCATAGCACCTTC. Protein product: CASSARDRLGHSTF.

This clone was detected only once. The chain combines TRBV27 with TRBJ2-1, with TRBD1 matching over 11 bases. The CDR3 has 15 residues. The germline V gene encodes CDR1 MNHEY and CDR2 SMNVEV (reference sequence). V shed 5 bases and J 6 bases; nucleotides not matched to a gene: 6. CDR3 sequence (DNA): TGTGCCAGCAGTGGCGGGACAGGGGGGCTCAATGAGCAGTTCTTC. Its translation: CASSGGTGGLNEQFF.

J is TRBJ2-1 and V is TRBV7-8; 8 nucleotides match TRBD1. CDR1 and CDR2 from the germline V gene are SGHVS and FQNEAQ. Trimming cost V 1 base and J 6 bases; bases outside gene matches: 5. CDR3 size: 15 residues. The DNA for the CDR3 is TGTGCCAGCAGCTTAGGGACAGGGCCTTTCAATGAGCAGTTCTTC. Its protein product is CASSLGTGPFNEQFF. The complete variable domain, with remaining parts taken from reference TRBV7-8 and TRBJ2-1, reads GAGVSQSPRYKVAKRGQDVALRCDPISGHVSLFWYQQALGQGPEFLTYFQNEAQLDKSGLPSDRFFAERPEGSVSTLKIQRTQQEDSAVYLCASSLGTGPFNEQFFGPGTRLTVL.

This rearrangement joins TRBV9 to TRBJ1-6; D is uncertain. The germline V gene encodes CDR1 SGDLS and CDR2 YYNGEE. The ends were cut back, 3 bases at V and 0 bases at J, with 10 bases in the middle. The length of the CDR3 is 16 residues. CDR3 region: CASSGNRGSYNSPLHF. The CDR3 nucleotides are TGTGCCAGCAGCGGGAATCGGGGCTCCTATAATTCACCCCTCCACTTT.

CDR3 sequence reads: CASSPESSGRLPYEQYF. DNA of the CDR3: TGTGCCAGCAGTCCCGAGAGTAGCGGGAGGCTCCCCTACGAGCAGTACTTC. The chain combines TRBV6-2 or TRBV6-3 with TRBJ2-7, with 10 bases identical to TRBD2. Germline loops: CDR1 MNHEY, CDR2 SVGEGT. The length of the CDR3 is 17 residues. V was pared by 5 bases and J by 2 bases, with 12 bases of the junction left unmatched.

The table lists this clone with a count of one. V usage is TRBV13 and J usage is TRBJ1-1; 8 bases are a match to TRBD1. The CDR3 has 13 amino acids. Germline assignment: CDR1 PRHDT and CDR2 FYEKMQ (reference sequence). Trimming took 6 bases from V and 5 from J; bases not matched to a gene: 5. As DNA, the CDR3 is TGTGCCAGCAGTCCGGACAGGGCGACTGAAGCTTTCTTT. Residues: CASSPDRATEAFF.

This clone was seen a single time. This CDR3 is CATRAAPGTQYF. The CDR3 nucleotides read TGTGCCACCCGAGCGGCCCCAGGTACGCAGTATTTT. The rearrangement joins TRBV10-3 to TRBJ2-3; D might be TRBD2 (5 bases). In germline, CDR1 is ENHRY, CDR2 SYGVKD. CDR3 length: 12 residues. The ends were cut back, 10 bases at V and 8 bases at J, with 16 bases in the middle.

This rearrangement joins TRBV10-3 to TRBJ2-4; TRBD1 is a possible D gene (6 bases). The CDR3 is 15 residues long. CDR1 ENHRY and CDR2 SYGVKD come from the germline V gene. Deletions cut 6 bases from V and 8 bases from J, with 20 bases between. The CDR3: CAIRSGGRPPDIQYF. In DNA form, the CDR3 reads TGTGCCATCAGGAGTGGGGGCCGGCCCCCAGACATTCAGTACTTC.

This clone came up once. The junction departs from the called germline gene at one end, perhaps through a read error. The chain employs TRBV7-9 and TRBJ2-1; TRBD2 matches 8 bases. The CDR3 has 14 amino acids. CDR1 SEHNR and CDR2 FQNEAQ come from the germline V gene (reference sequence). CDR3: CASSLAGYNNEQFF. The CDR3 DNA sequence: TGTGCCAGCAGCCTAGCGGGCTACAACAATGAGCAGTTCTTC.

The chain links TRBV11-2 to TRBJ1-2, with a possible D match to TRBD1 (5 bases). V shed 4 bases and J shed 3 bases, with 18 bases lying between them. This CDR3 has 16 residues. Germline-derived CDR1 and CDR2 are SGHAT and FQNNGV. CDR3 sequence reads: CASSSIKRGRDYGYTF. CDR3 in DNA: TGTGCCAGCAGCTCAATCAAGCGGGGCAGGGACTATGGCTACACCTTC.

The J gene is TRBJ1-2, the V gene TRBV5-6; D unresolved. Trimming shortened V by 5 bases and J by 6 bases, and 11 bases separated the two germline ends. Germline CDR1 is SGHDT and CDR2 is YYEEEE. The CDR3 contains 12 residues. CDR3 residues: CASRGLTHGYTF. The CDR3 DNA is TGTGCCAGCAGGGGCCTAACTCATGGCTACACCTTC.

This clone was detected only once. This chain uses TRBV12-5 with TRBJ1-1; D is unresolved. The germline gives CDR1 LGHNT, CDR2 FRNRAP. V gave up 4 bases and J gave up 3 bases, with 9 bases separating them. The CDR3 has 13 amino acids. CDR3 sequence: CASGYTGDTEAFF. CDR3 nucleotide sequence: TGTGCTAGTGGTTACACCGGGGACACTGAAGCTTTCTTT.

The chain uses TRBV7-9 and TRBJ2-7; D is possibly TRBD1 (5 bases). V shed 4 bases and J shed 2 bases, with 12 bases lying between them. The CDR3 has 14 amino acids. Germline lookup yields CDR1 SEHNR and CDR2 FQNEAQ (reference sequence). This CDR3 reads CASSSQDGPYEQYF. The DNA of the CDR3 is TGTGCCAGCAGCTCACAGGACGGACCCTACGAGCAGTACTTC.

The CDR3 loop is CASSLPEKETQYF. Here the CDR3 DNA reads TGTGCCAGCAGCTTACCAGAAAAAGAGACCCAGTACTTC. The V and J genes are TRBV7-8 and TRBJ2-5; D not certain. The CDR3 consists of 13 residues. The germline V gene encodes CDR1 SGHVS and CDR2 FQNEAQ. V gave up 2 bases and J gave up 3 bases, with 7 bases separating them.

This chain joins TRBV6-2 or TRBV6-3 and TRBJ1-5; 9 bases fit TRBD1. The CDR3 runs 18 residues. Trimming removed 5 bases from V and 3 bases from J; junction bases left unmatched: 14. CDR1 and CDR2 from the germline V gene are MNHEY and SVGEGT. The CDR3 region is CASSMRAMGTGSNQPQHF. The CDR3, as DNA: TGTGCCAGCAGTATGCGCGCGATGGGGACAGGGTCCAATCAGCCCCAGCATTTT.

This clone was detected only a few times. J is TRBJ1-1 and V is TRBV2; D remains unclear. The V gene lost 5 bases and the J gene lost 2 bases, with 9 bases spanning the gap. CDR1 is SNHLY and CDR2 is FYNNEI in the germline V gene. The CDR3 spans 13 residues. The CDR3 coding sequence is TGTGCCAGCAGTTTACAGTTCAACACTGAAGCTTTCTTT. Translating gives CASSLQFNTEAFF.

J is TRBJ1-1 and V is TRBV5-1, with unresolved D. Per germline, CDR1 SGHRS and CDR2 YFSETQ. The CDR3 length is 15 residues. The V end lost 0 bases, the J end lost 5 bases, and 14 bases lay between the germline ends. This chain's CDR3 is CASSLVAGMFTEAFF. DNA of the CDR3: TGCGCCAGCAGCTTGGTTGCAGGAATGTTTACTGAAGCTTTCTTT.

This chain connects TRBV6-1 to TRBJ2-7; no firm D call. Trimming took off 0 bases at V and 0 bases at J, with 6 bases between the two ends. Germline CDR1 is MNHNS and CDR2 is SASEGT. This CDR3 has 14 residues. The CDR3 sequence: CASSEAVLSYEQYF. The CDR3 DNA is TGTGCCAGCAGTGAAGCGGTACTCTCCTACGAGCAGTACTTC.

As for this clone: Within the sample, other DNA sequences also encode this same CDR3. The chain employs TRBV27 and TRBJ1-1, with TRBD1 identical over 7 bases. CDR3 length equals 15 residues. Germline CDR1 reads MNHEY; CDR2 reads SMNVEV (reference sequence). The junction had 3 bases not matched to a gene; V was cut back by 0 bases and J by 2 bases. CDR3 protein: CASSLSGGLNTEAFF. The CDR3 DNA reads TGTGCCAGCAGTTTATCAGGGGGCTTAAACACTGAAGCTTTCTTT.